These 26 T cell receptor beta chains were sequenced from one sample in a study of cytomegalovirus exposure and HLA in healthy donors. 60 Vbeta and 13 Jbeta primers were used in PCR. Sequenced by immunoSEQ multiplex PCR; TCRdb stores in-frame clones only, minus some. Here the sample spans 140,000 or so clones, over 65% being singletons. What was sequenced was PBMCs. The origin of the receptors is a woman between 25 and 40 years old in good health and CMV-seronegative.

The chain uses TRBV29-1 and TRBJ2-5; 7 positions match TRBD2. Germline V lookup: CDR1 SQVTM, CDR2 ANQGSEA. The V and J ends lost 5 bases and 3 bases, in that order; junction bases with no gene match: 6. CDR3 length: 13 residues. This CDR3 reads CSVWASGEETQYF. DNA for the CDR3: TGCAGCGTTTGGGCAAGCGGGGAAGAGACCCAGTACTTC.

In its sample, this clone was seen a few times. The rearrangement joins TRBV6-5 to TRBJ1-1; D unresolved. V was shortened by 2 bases and J by 5 bases, with 9 bases between the two germline ends. The CDR3 is 13 residues long. The germline gives CDR1 MNHEY, CDR2 SVGAGI. CDR3 nucleotide sequence: TGTGCCAGCAGTTACGAACGCGGGACTGAAGCTTTCTTT. This gives the protein CASSYERGTEAFF.

In its sample, this clone was seen once. This chain connects TRBV29-1 to TRBJ1-2; the D gene is possibly TRBD1 (5 bases). V was clipped by 4 bases and J by 1 base, with 7 bases between them. There are 12 residues in the CDR3. CDR1 is SQVTM and CDR2 is ANQGSEA in the germline V gene. DNA for the CDR3: TGCAGCGTTGGACAGTTTAACTATGGCTACACCTTC. Translated: CSVGQFNYGYTF.

This clone was counted a few times. The rearrangement uses TRBV9 and TRBJ2-1; maybe TRBD2 (6 bases). Trimming shortened V by 3 bases and J by 6 bases, and 16 bases separated the two germline ends. The CDR3 extends over 15 amino acids. Per germline, CDR1 SGDLS and CDR2 YYNGEE. The CDR3 region has the DNA TGTGCCAGCAGCGCCGCGGGACGGGGGATCAATGAGCAGTTCTTC. The encoded protein is CASSAAGRGINEQFF.

The chain has TRBV30 and TRBJ1-1; maybe TRBD1 (6 bases). The CDR3 contains 15 residues. The germline gives CDR1 GTSNPN, CDR2 SVGIG (reference sequence). The germline V and J ends were trimmed by 5 bases and 5 bases, with 21 bases remaining between them. DNA for the CDR3: TGTGCCTGGCAACTTTCGTCTACAGGGAAAACTGAAGCTTTCTTT. Translation gives CAWQLSSTGKTEAFF.

The chain has TRBV10-3 and TRBJ1-6; 10 nucleotides agree with TRBD1. Germline V gene lookup returns CDR1 ENHRY and CDR2 SYGVKD. The junction had 6 bases not matched to a gene; V was cut back by 6 bases and J by 7 bases. CDR3 length equals 15 residues. This CDR3 reads CAIRKDRGKNSPLHF. The CDR3 DNA reads as TGTGCCATCAGGAAGGACAGGGGGAAAAATTCACCCCTCCACTTT.

The chain couples TRBV5-1 to TRBJ2-7; 8 bases agree with TRBD1. Germline V gene lookup returns CDR1 SGHRS and CDR2 YFSETQ. Trimming took 1 base from V and 0 from J; bases not matched to a gene: 3. The length of the CDR3 is 15 residues. The CDR3 protein is CASSLTGQVSYEQYF. CDR3 in DNA: TGCGCCAGCAGCTTGACGGGACAGGTCTCCTACGAGCAGTACTTC.

V and J are TRBV7-3 and TRBJ2-1; D might be TRBD2 (6 bases). Trimming shortened V by 5 bases and J by 4 bases, and 15 bases separated the two germline ends. Germline-derived CDR1 and CDR2 are SGHTA and FQGTGA. This CDR3 is built from 15 residues. The CDR3 region has the DNA TGTGCCAGCAGCGATGGGGGGAGACCATACAATGAGCAGTTCTTC. Amino acids: CASSDGGRPYNEQFF.

This rearrangement joins TRBV6-5 to TRBJ1-2, with D hard to call. Germline loops: CDR1 MNHEY, CDR2 SVGAGI. With 0 bases removed from V and 8 bases from J, the gap between germline ends came to 13 bases. This CDR3 has 14 amino acids. The CDR3 coding sequence is TGTGCCAGCAGTTACTCGCCGGCCCAGAGGGGCTACACCTTC. Translation gives CASSYSPAQRGYTF.

This clone was picked up a small number of times. This rearrangement joins TRBV2 to TRBJ2-7, with TRBD2 matching 10 bases. Per the germline V gene, CDR1 is SNHLY and CDR2 is FYNNEI. The CDR3 consists of 15 residues. Trimming at V came to 7 bases and at J to 3 bases, leaving 9 bases not matched to a gene. DNA for the CDR3: TGTGCCAGCATGAAAACTAGCGGGATCCTCTACGAGCAGTACTTC. This translates into CASMKTSGILYEQYF. Together with reference TRBV2 and TRBJ2-7, the CDR3 gives the full variable domain: EPEVTQTPSHQVTQMGQEVILRCVPISNHLYFYWYRQILGQKVEFLVSFYNNEISEKSEIFDDQFSVERPDGSNFTLKIRSTKLEDSAMYFCASMKTSGILYEQYFGPGTRLTVT.

The V call is TRBV6-6, the J call TRBJ1-2; perhaps TRBD1 as D (5 bases). The CDR3 loop spans 15 amino acids. CDR1 MNHNY and CDR2 SVGAGI come from the germline V gene (reference sequence). The ends were cut back, 0 bases at V and 8 bases at J, with 16 bases in the middle. CDR3 in DNA: TGTGCCAGCAGTTACTCGGGGACCCAGGAGGGAGGCTACACCTTC. It yields the protein CASSYSGTQEGGYTF.

J is TRBJ2-7 and V is TRBV18, with TRBD2 matching 10 bases. The CDR3 contains 16 residues. Germline loops: CDR1 KGHSH, CDR2 LQKENI. DNA for the CDR3: TGTGCCGGCTCACCTGGGCTTGAAGCGGGGGGGAACGAGCAGTACGTC. Translated, it gives CAGSPGLEAGGNEQYV.

The gene calls are TRBV2 and TRBJ2-5, with unresolved D. The CDR3 contains 13 residues. The V end was cut by 1 base, the J end by 5 bases, with 8 bases between. Germline V CDR1 and CDR2: SNHLY, FYNNEI. The CDR3 region has the DNA TGTGCCAGCAGTGAAGGTAGACACGAGACCCAGTACTTC. Its protein is CASSEGRHETQYF.

This rearrangement joins TRBV6-5 to TRBJ1-1; a weak D match, TRBD1 (5 bases). The CDR3 spans 11 residues. The ends were cut back, 1 base at V and 8 bases at J, with 5 bases in the middle. Germline V gene sequence: CDR1 MNHEY, CDR2 SVGAGI. The CDR3 DNA reads as TGTGCCAGCAGTTACTACAGGGAAGCTTTCTTT. Protein sequence: CASSYYREAFF.

This sequence joins TRBV5-1 and TRBJ2-3; a possible D gene is TRBD2 (5 bases). The CDR3 length is 14 residues. CDR1 and CDR2 from the germline V gene are SGHRS and YFSETQ. The V gene lost 9 bases and the J gene lost 0 bases, with 14 bases spanning the gap. In nucleotides, the CDR3 is TGCGCCACCAAGGAGGTGAGGAGCACAGATACGCAGTATTTT. Translation gives CATKEVRSTDTQYF.

The V gene is TRBV6-1, the J gene TRBJ2-5; 10 nucleotides line up with TRBD2. The CDR3 has 17 amino acids. Germline V gives CDR1 MNHNS, CDR2 SASEGT. V was clipped by 1 base and J by 1 base; unmatched bases: 6. CDR3 loop: CASSEGVSSGGQETQYF. The CDR3 region has the DNA TGTGCCAGCAGTGAAGGGGTGTCTAGCGGGGGCCAAGAGACCCAGTACTTC.

This clone has more than one count but fewer than ten. The chain couples TRBV7-3 to TRBJ2-3; 7 bases map to TRBD2. V dropped 5 bases and J dropped 0; count of bases not matched to a gene: 5. This CDR3 comprises 15 residues. Germline loops: CDR1 SGHTA, CDR2 FQGTGA. CDR3 coding DNA: TGTGCCAGCAGCCTTAGCGGGCTAAGCACAGATACGCAGTATTTT. It codes for CASSLSGLSTDTQYF.

The chain is built from TRBV4-1 and TRBJ1-3; weak D call: TRBD1 (5 bases). In germline, CDR1 is MGHRA, CDR2 YSYEKL. Trimming stripped 4 bases from V and 0 bases from J, with 13 bases between. CDR3 length equals 16 residues. This chain's CDR3 is CASSPRQRLSGNTIYF. Here the CDR3 DNA reads TGCGCCAGCAGCCCTCGACAGCGCCTCTCTGGAAACACCATATATTTT.

The V and J genes are TRBV28 and TRBJ1-3; 8 nucleotides match TRBD1. The CDR3 has 17 amino acids. The V segment lost 2 bases and the J segment 4 bases; nucleotides outside the gene matches: 10. Germline CDR1 is MDHEN and CDR2 is SYDVKM. The CDR3 region has the DNA TGTGCCAGCAGTTTACCCTCGGACAGGGTGGTGGGAAACACCATATATTTT. This translates into CASSLPSDRVVGNTIYF. Full variable domain (remainder filled in from reference TRBV28 and TRBJ1-3): DVKVTQSSRYLVKRTGEKVFLECVQDMDHENMFWYRQDPGLGLRLIYFSYDVKMKEKGDIPEGYSVSREKKERFSLILESASTNQTSMYLCASSLPSDRVVGNTIYFGEGSWLTVV.

This clone has more than one count but fewer than ten. The chain combines TRBV28 with TRBJ1-3; 8 bases are a match to TRBD1. The V and J ends lost 6 bases and 4 bases, in that order; junction bases with no gene match: 8. The length of the CDR3 is 15 residues. Germline CDR1 is MDHEN and CDR2 is SYDVKM. The CDR3 nucleotides read TGTGCCAGCAGAAAAGACAGGGGAGGCGGAAACACCATATATTTT. Its protein is CASRKDRGGGNTIYF.

This clone has more than one count but fewer than ten. The chain has TRBV4-1 and TRBJ2-1; no clear D gene. Germline V gives CDR1 MGHRA, CDR2 YSYEKL. The CDR3 loop spans 15 amino acids. The V gene lost 4 bases and the J gene lost 6 bases, with 16 bases spanning the gap. CDR3 protein: CASSLDLLISNEQFF. The CDR3 DNA sequence: TGCGCCAGCAGCCTCGACTTACTCATAAGCAATGAGCAGTTCTTC.

The chain carries TRBV5-6 and TRBJ2-1; no clear D gene. The CDR3 length is 11 residues. Germline assignment: CDR1 SGHDT and CDR2 YYEEEE. Trimming took 1 base from V and 10 from J, leaving 6 bases between them. The CDR3 DNA reads TGTGCCAGCAGCTTGAACATAGAGCAGTTCTTC. Protein sequence: CASSLNIEQFF. The variable domain in full, with the rest retrieved from reference TRBV5-6 and TRBJ2-1, is DAGVTQSPTHLIKTRGQQVTLRCSPKSGHDTVSWYQQALGQGPQFIFQYYEEEERQRGNFPDRFSGHQFPNYSSELNVNALLLGDSALYLCASSLNIEQFFGPGTRLTVL.

The sample holds a few counts of this clone. The genes are TRBV5-3 and TRBJ2-7, with 8 nucleotides matching TRBD1. TRBV5-3 is an open reading frame whose function is uncertain. The J segment lost 1 base and the V segment lost 5 bases, leaving 5 bases of the junction unmatched. CDR3 length equals 14 residues. The chain's CDR3 is CARRRDRPSYEQYF. In nucleotides, the CDR3 is TGTGCCAGAAGACGGGACAGGCCGTCCTACGAGCAGTACTTC.

The CDR3 DNA reads TGTGCCAGCGACTTCCGGGGAGGGCGTGAAGAGACCCAGTACTTC. Protein sequence: CASDFRGGREETQYF. J is TRBJ2-5 and V is TRBV2; 7 nucleotides match TRBD2. After removal of 8 bases from V and 3 bases from J, the junction contained 12 bases not matched to a gene. Germline loops: CDR1 SNHLY, CDR2 FYNNEI. The CDR3 extends over 15 amino acids.

This clone came up a few times. The chain carries TRBV5-4 and TRBJ2-5; TRBD1 matches at 8 bases. V dropped 1 base and J dropped 4; count of bases not matched to a gene: 9. This CDR3 spans 16 amino acids. Germline CDR1 and CDR2: SGHNT and YYREEE (reference sequence). Here the CDR3 reads CASSLPPQGAGETQYF. Here the CDR3 DNA reads TGTGCCAGCAGCTTGCCCCCGCAGGGGGCAGGAGAGACCCAGTACTTC. The full variable domain, rest sourced from reference TRBV5-4 and TRBJ2-5, is ETGVTQSPTHLIKTRGQQVTLRCSSQSGHNTVSWYQQALGQGPQFIFQYYREEENGRGNFPPRFSGLQFPNYSSELNVNALELDDSALYLCASSLPPQGAGETQYFGPGTRLLVL.

The chain recombines TRBV5-1 with TRBJ2-5; D unresolved. Germline V gives CDR1 SGHRS, CDR2 YFSETQ. The V and J ends lost 0 bases and 2 bases respectively, with 5 bases between them. The CDR3 totals 13 residues. CDR3 in DNA: TGCGCCAGCAGCTTGGACTGGCAAGAGACCCAGTACTTC. It encodes CASSLDWQETQYF. Full variable domain (remainder filled in from reference TRBV5-1 and TRBJ2-5): KAGVTQTPRYLIKTRGQQVTLSCSPISGHRSVSWYQQTPGQGLQFLFEYFSETQRNKGNFPGRFSGRQFSNSRSEMNVSTLELGDSALYLCASSLDWQETQYFGPGTRLLVL.